The 21 T cell receptor beta chains given below trace back to one sample, sequenced in a study of blood T cell repertoires in COVID-19. Measured with immunoSEQ multiplex PCR; TCRdb has only the in-frame clones, and not every one. The data hold over 250,000 clones, with roughly 91% observed a single time. The specimen was PBMCs or T cells enriched from blood (not recorded which). These receptors originate from a man aged 40-49 years who had recovered from COVID-19.

The rearrangement links TRBV6-4 to TRBJ2-3; TRBD2 might be the D (6 bases). Germline V gives CDR1 MRHNA, CDR2 SNTAGT. Trimming took 5 bases from V and 2 from J, leaving 14 bases between them. CDR3 length equals 15 residues. The CDR3 sequence is CASSQEGTLTDTQYF. DNA of the CDR3: TGTGCCAGCAGTCAGGAGGGCACCCTCACAGATACGCAGTATTTT.

The chain uses TRBV5-1 and TRBJ2-6, with 7 bases identical to TRBD1. V dropped 2 bases and J dropped 1; count of bases not matched to a gene: 12. Looked up from germline, CDR1 is SGHRS and CDR2 is YFSETQ. The CDR3 has 19 amino acids. CDR3 sequence reads: CASSLGTVLVISGANVLTF. CDR3 nucleotide sequence: TGCGCCAGCAGCTTAGGGACAGTTCTTGTGATATCTGGGGCCAACGTCCTGACTTTC.

This rearrangement joins TRBV9 to TRBJ2-7; D gene ambiguous. From germline, CDR1 is SGDLS and CDR2 YYNGEE. Trimming left V 4 bases short and J 1 base short, with 12 bases between. CDR3 length: 14 residues. As DNA, the CDR3 is TGTGCCAGCAGCCCCCGAGGTGGATCCTACGAGCAGTACTTC. Translated: CASSPRGGSYEQYF.

In its sample, this clone was seen a few times. The chain employs TRBV7-2 and TRBJ2-1; 9 positions agree with TRBD2. V lost 3 bases and J lost 4; bases outside the gene matches: 4. The CDR3 sequence is 15 residues long. The germline V gene encodes CDR1 SGHTA and CDR2 FQGNSA. In DNA form, the CDR3 reads TGTGCCAGCAGCTTTGCGGGAGGGACGTACAATGAGCAGTTCTTC. Translating it yields CASSFAGGTYNEQFF.

V gene TRBV29-1 combines with J gene TRBJ1-1, with 8 bases matching TRBD1. Germline V gene sequence: CDR1 SQVTM, CDR2 ANQGSEA. Trimming removed 0 bases from V and 0 bases from J; junction bases left unmatched: 9. This CDR3 has 17 residues. CDR3 residues: CSVEDNRGVSMNTEAFF. CDR3 nucleotide sequence: TGCAGCGTTGAAGATAACAGGGGGGTAAGCATGAACACTGAAGCTTTCTTT.

V is TRBV6-5 and J is TRBJ1-1; D ambiguous. Germline V gives CDR1 MNHEY, CDR2 SVGAGI. V lost 9 bases and J 4 bases, leaving 12 bases between the germline ends. The CDR3 length is 12 residues. CDR3: CASLRGGTEAFF. The DNA for the CDR3 is TGTGCCAGTCTACGGGGTGGCACTGAAGCTTTCTTT.

The chain recombines TRBV24-1 with TRBJ2-5; 14 bases match TRBD2. CDR1 is KGHDR and CDR2 is SFDVKD in the germline V gene. The V gene end was trimmed by 3 bases and the J gene end by 0 bases; junction bases not matched to a gene: 5. There are 18 residues in the CDR3. The CDR3: CATSDKGLAGGNQETQYF. As DNA, the CDR3 is TGTGCCACCAGTGATAAAGGACTAGCGGGAGGTAACCAAGAGACCCAGTACTTC.

The V call is TRBV6-5, the J call TRBJ2-7; 9 bases are shared with TRBD1. CDR3 length: 16 amino acids. J lost 6 bases, V lost 2 bases, and 11 bases had no gene match. Germline V gene lookup returns CDR1 MNHEY and CDR2 SVGAGI. CDR3: CASSYAARDRVGEQYF. CDR3 sequence (DNA): TGTGCCAGCAGTTACGCCGCCCGGGACAGGGTCGGCGAGCAGTACTTC.

The chain couples TRBV11-2 to TRBJ2-7; TRBD2 is a possible D gene (5 bases). V was pared by 6 bases and J by 7 bases, with 10 bases between. In germline, CDR1 is SGHAT, CDR2 FQNNGV. The CDR3 is 11 amino acids. The CDR3: CASSQTGEQYF. The CDR3 nucleotides are TGTGCCAGCAGTCAAACGGGGGAGCAGTACTTC. Together with reference TRBV11-2 and TRBJ2-7, the CDR3 gives the full variable domain: EAGVAQSPRYKIIEKRQSVAFWCNPISGHATLYWYQQILGQGPKLLIQFQNNGVVDDSQLPKDRFSAERLKGVDSTLKIQPAKLEDSAVYLCASSQTGEQYFGPGTRLTVT.

The gene calls are TRBV5-1 and TRBJ2-1; weak D call: TRBD2 (5 bases). The germline V and J ends were trimmed by 5 bases and 3 bases, with 9 bases remaining between them. The CDR3 is made up of 13 amino acids. Germline V CDR1 and CDR2: SGHRS, YFSETQ. CDR3 region: CASSSGNYNEQFF. Written as DNA, the CDR3 is TGCGCCAGCAGTTCCGGGAACTACAATGAGCAGTTCTTC. Drawing the rest from reference TRBV5-1 and TRBJ2-1, the complete variable domain is KAGVTQTPRYLIKTRGQQVTLSCSPISGHRSVSWYQQTPGQGLQFLFEYFSETQRNKGNFPGRFSGRQFSNSRSEMNVSTLELGDSALYLCASSSGNYNEQFFGPGTRLTVL.

In DNA, the CDR3 is TGCAGCGTCCGACACGGGGGGGATTTCACCGGGGAGCTGTTTTTT. It encodes CSVRHGGDFTGELFF. This rearrangement joins TRBV29-1 to TRBJ2-2; 8 nucleotides match TRBD2. Germline V gene sequence: CDR1 SQVTM, CDR2 ANQGSEA. J gave up 4 bases and V 6 bases, and 10 bases lay outside the gene matches. The CDR3 is 15 amino acids.

This rearrangement joins TRBV28 to TRBJ2-1; 7 bases match TRBD2. V lost 4 bases, J lost 3 bases, and 9 bases stayed unmatched. Germline CDR1 is MDHEN and CDR2 is SYDVKM. CDR3 length equals 16 residues. The CDR3 sequence: CASSSPRDYGYNEQFF. The CDR3 region has the DNA TGTGCCAGCAGTTCGCCCCGGGACTACGGCTACAATGAGCAGTTCTTC.

The gene calls are TRBV28 and TRBJ1-5; D call uncertain. The CDR3 consists of 14 residues. Germline assignment: CDR1 MDHEN and CDR2 SYDVKM. Between the trimmed V and J ends, which lost 7 bases and 2 bases, there was a span of 12 bases. The CDR3 nucleotides are TGTGCCAGCAACCAGAGAGCGGGCAATCAGCCCCAGCATTTT. The encoded protein is CASNQRAGNQPQHF. The full variable domain, its missing parts supplied by reference TRBV28 and TRBJ1-5, is DVKVTQSSRYLVKRTGEKVFLECVQDMDHENMFWYRQDPGLGLRLIYFSYDVKMKEKGDIPEGYSVSREKKERFSLILESASTNQTSMYLCASNQRAGNQPQHFGDGTRLSIL.

The chain combines TRBV7-2 with TRBJ1-5; the D gene is possibly TRBD1 (6 bases). Germline loops: CDR1 SGHTA, CDR2 FQGNSA. V dropped 5 bases and J dropped 6 bases, with 17 bases sitting between them. This CDR3 spans 15 amino acids. CDR3 sequence reads: CASSPNGGAGQPQHF. The DNA for the CDR3 is TGTGCCAGCAGCCCGAACGGGGGGGCAGGTCAGCCCCAGCATTTT.

J is TRBJ2-7 and V is TRBV12-5; no clear D gene. CDR1 is LGHNT and CDR2 is FRNRAP in the germline V gene. The CDR3 runs to 11 residues. The V gene lost 3 bases and the J gene lost 3 bases, with 3 bases spanning the gap. CDR3 bases: TGTGCTAGTGGTTTTATCTACGAGCAGTACTTC. It encodes CASGFIYEQYF.

J is TRBJ1-4 and V is TRBV7-9; 7 bases line up with TRBD1. Germline V lookup: CDR1 SEHNR, CDR2 FQNEAQ (reference sequence). This CDR3 spans 15 amino acids. The J segment lost 6 bases and the V segment lost 1 base, leaving 5 bases of the junction unmatched. The CDR3 loop reads CASSLGRGSHEKLFF. The CDR3 region has the DNA TGTGCCAGCAGCTTAGGCAGGGGGTCGCATGAAAAACTGTTTTTT.

This chain connects TRBV7-6 to TRBJ2-3, with 12 bases aligning to TRBD1. The CDR3 is made up of 15 amino acids. V dropped 5 bases and J dropped 5; count of bases not matched to a gene: 5. CDR1 and CDR2 from the germline V gene are SGHVS and FNYEAQ. DNA of the CDR3: TGTGCCAGCAGCCACCGGGACAGGGGGCTAGATACGCAGTATTTT. Its protein product is CASSHRDRGLDTQYF.

J is TRBJ1-3 and V is TRBV21-1; the table's TRBD1 call for D was not verified on the DNA. TRBV21-1 counts as a pseudogene. The CDR3 spans 16 residues. CDR3 region: CASSKGADNPGNTIYF. The CDR3 coding sequence is TGTGCCAGCAGCAAAGGGGCAGACAACCCTGGAAACACCATATATTTT.

CDR3 sequence: CASSTPGGYNEQFF. CDR3 bases: TGTGCCAGCAGCACCCCCGGCGGTTACAATGAGCAGTTCTTC. The V call is TRBV28, the J call TRBJ2-1; no reliable D call. In germline, CDR1 is MDHEN, CDR2 SYDVKM. The CDR3 has 14 amino acids. V lost 6 bases to trimming and J lost 4 bases, with 13 bases between them.

In nucleotides, the CDR3 is TGTGCCACCCACAGGGGGCTAGGTGAAAAACTGTTTTTT. Its protein is CATHRGLGEKLFF. J is TRBJ1-4 and V is TRBV28; TRBD1 matches 9 bases. The CDR3 runs to 13 residues. Germline loops: CDR1 MDHEN, CDR2 SYDVKM. Losses at the gene ends were 10 bases for V and 7 bases for J; bases not matched to a gene: 7.

The J gene is TRBJ2-7, the V gene TRBV5-1, with 9 nucleotides matching TRBD1. The CDR3 runs to 16 residues. V shed 2 bases, J shed 4 bases, and the junction held 10 bases outside the gene matches. From germline, CDR1 is SGHRS and CDR2 YFSETQ. The CDR3 DNA reads TGCGCCAGCAGCTTAGGACCCCCGGGACAGGGTTACGAGCAGTACTTC. This codes for CASSLGPPGQGYEQYF.